This T cell receptor beta chain stems from a study of cytomegalovirus exposure and HLA in healthy donors. Study as a whole: Early released data comprised around 80 million unique TCRs from HLA-typed donors.

With V trimmed by 1 base and J by 11 bases, 6 bases remained unmatched. This CDR3 contains 13 residues. CDR1 and CDR2 from the germline V gene are SGHVS and FQNEAQ. The PCR used 60 Vbeta and 13 Jbeta primers. Sequencing was performed with immunoSEQ multiplex PCR; in TCRdb, only in-frame clones are kept and a portion is missing. The sample records about 130,000 clones, approximately 83% being singletons. Sequenced: PBMCs. The chain carries TRBV7-8 and TRBJ1-1; 8 bases align to TRBD1. This receptor was identified in a woman aged 40 to 49 in good health and CMV-seropositive. For the CDR3, the DNA is TGTGCCAGCAGCTTAGTCCAGGGGGCTGGTGCTTTCTTT. Encoded protein: CASSLVQGAGAFF.